One sample yielded the 8 T cell receptor beta chains listed below, sequenced in a study of cytomegalovirus exposure and HLA in healthy donors. Both 60 Vbeta primers and 13 Jbeta primers went into the PCR. The data were produced by immunoSEQ multiplex PCR, yet TCRdb's version contains in-frame clones alone and is incomplete. The sample yields over 150,000 clones, less than 85% seen once. The sequenced sample consisted of PBMCs. The receptors derive from a man aged 55 to 70 in good health and CMV-seronegative.

This clone was found once. V gene TRBV7-4 combines with J gene TRBJ1-1; 8 bases fit TRBD1. From germline, CDR1 is SGHVT and CDR2 SQSDAQ. This CDR3 region has 18 residues. Losses at the gene ends were 0 bases for V and 3 bases for J; bases not matched to a gene: 12. The CDR3 protein is CASSLARTGSAWDTEAFF. The CDR3 coding sequence is TGTGCCAGCAGCTTAGCGCGGACAGGGTCTGCGTGGGACACTGAAGCTTTCTTT.

The J gene is TRBJ1-1, the V gene TRBV29-1, with D possibly being TRBD1 (5 bases). This CDR3 has 15 amino acids. Looked up from germline, CDR1 is SQVTM and CDR2 is ANQGSEA. The V and J ends lost 6 bases and 1 base respectively, with 18 bases between them. The CDR3 region is CSVDVAGTANTEAFF. CDR3 DNA: TGCAGCGTAGACGTGGCGGGGACGGCGAACACTGAAGCTTTCTTT.

The chain employs TRBV10-2 and TRBJ2-5; no reliable D call. The germline V gene encodes CDR1 WSHSY and CDR2 SAAADI. The CDR3 runs 14 residues. The V end was cut by 2 bases, the J end by 5 bases, with 12 bases between. As DNA, the CDR3 is TGCGCCAGCAGTGAGCCGGGTCAGTGGGAGACCCAGTACTTC. Amino acids: CASSEPGQWETQYF.

The CDR3 DNA reads as TGTGCCAGCAGCTTGGAGCAGGGCCTTTCTTATAGCAATCAGCCCCAGCATTTT. The encoded protein is CASSLEQGLSYSNQPQHF. J is TRBJ1-5 and V is TRBV5-8, with D possibly TRBD1 on 5 matching bases. The V gene's germline CDR1 is SGHTS and CDR2 YDEGEE. This CDR3 is built from 18 residues. Between the trimmed V and J ends, which lost 0 bases and 0 bases, there was a span of 16 bases.

About this clone itself: The same CDR3 arises from other DNA sequences in this sample as well. V gene TRBV4-3 combines with J gene TRBJ2-1; TRBD1 agrees at 8 bases. With V trimmed by 0 bases and J by 3 bases, 1 base remained unmatched. The CDR3 is 15 amino acids. Germline values: CDR1 LGHNA, CDR2 YSLEER. The CDR3 nucleotides are TGCGCCAGCAGCCAAGAACAGGGGGACTACAATGAGCAGTTCTTC. It specifies CASSQEQGDYNEQFF.

The chain couples TRBV27 to TRBJ2-2; unclear D gene. V gave up 2 bases and J gave up 1 base, with 5 bases separating them. The CDR3 is 14 residues long. Per the germline V gene, CDR1 is MNHEY and CDR2 is SMNVEV (reference sequence). This CDR3 reads CASSLVWNTGELFF. CDR3 nucleotides: TGTGCCAGCAGTTTAGTCTGGAACACCGGGGAGCTGTTTTTT.

CDR3 DNA: TGTGCCACAGGGGGGATACTCGGAAACACCATATATTTT. Translation: CATGGILGNTIYF. V is TRBV10-3 and J is TRBJ1-3; the match to TRBD1 covers 7 bases. CDR3 length equals 13 residues. Trimming at V came to 10 bases and at J to 4 bases, leaving 7 bases not matched to a gene. In germline, CDR1 is ENHRY, CDR2 SYGVKD.

The chain links TRBV18 to TRBJ1-6, with D hard to call. CDR1 and CDR2 (germline): KGHSH, LQKENI. V dropped 3 bases and J dropped 8 bases, with 14 bases sitting between them. The CDR3 has 15 residues. This chain's CDR3 is CASSPSERGDSPLHF. The CDR3 bases are TGTGCCAGCTCACCCTCTGAACGGGGAGATTCACCCCTCCACTTT.